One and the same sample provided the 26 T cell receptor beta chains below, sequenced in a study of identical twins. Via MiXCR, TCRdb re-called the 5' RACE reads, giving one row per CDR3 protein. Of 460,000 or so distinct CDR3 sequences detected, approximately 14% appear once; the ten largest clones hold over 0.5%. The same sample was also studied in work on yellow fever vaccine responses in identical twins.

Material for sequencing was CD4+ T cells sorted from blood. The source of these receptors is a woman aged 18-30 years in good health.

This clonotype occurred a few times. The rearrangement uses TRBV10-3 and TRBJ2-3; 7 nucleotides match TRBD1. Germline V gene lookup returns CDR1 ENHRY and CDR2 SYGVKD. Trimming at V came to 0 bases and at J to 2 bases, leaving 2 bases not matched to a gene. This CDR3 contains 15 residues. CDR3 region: CAISESTGDTDTQYF. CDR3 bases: TGTGCCATCAGTGAGTCCACAGGGGACACAGATACGCAGTATTTT.

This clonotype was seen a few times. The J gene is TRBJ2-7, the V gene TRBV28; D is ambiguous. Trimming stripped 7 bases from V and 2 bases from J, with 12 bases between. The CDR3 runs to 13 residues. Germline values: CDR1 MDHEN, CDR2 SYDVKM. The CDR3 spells CASTDQATYEQYF. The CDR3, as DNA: TGTGCCAGCACCGATCAAGCGACCTACGAGCAGTACTTC.

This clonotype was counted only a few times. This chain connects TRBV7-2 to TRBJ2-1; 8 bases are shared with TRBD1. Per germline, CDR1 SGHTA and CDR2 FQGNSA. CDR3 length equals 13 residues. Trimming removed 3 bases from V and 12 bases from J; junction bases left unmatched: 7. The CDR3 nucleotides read TGTGCCAGCAGCTTGTCACAGGGGGTCGGGCAGTTCTTC. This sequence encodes CASSLSQGVGQFF.

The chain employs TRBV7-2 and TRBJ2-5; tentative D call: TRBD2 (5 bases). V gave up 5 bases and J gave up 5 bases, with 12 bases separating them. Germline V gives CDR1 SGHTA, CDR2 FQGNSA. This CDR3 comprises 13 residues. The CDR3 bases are TGTGCCAGCAGCCGGGGAGTCGCGGAGACCCAGTACTTC. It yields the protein CASSRGVAETQYF.

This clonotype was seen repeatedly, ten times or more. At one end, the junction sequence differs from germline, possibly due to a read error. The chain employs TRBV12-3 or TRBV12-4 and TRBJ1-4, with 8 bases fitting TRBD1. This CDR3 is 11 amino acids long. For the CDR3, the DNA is TGTGCCAGCAGTCAGGGGGCCCGGTTGGTTTTT. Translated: CASSQGARLVF.

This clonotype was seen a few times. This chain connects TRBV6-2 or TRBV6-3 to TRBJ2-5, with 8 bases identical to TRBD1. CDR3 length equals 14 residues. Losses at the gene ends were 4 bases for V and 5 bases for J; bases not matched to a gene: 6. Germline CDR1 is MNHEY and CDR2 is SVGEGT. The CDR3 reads CASSLDRVLETQYF. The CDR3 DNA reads TGTGCCAGCAGTTTGGACAGGGTACTGGAGACCCAGTACTTC.

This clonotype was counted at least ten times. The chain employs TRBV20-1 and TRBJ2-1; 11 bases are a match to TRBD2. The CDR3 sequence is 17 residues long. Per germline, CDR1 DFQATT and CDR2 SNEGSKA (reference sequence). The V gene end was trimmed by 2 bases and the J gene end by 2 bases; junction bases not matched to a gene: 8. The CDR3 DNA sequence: TGCAGTGCTAGAATCGGTAGCGGGGGGGGGGCCTACAATGAGCAGTTCTTC. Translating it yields CSARIGSGGGAYNEQFF.

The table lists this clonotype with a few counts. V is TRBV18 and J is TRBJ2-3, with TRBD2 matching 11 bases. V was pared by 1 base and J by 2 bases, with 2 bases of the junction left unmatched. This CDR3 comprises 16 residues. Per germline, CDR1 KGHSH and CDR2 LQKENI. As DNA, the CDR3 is TGTGCCAGCTCACCACTAGCGGGAGGGAACACAGATACGCAGTATTTT. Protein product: CASSPLAGGNTDTQYF.

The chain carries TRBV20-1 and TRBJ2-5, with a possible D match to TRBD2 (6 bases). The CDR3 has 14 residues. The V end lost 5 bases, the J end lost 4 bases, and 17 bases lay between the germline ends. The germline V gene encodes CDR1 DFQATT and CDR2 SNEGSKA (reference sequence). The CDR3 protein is CSAVLGLARETQYF. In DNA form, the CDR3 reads TGCAGTGCTGTCCTGGGACTGGCTCGAGAGACCCAGTACTTC.

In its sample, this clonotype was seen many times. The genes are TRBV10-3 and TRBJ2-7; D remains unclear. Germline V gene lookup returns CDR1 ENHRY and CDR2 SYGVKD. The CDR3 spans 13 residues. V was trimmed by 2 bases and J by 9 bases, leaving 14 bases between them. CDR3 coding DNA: TGTGCCATCAGTGAGATTGGGCAGATAGGGCAGTACTTC. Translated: CAISEIGQIGQYF.

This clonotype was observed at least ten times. CDR3 sequence reads: CASSQDFAGEQYF. In DNA form, the CDR3 reads TGCGCCAGCAGCCAAGATTTTGCAGGCGAGCAGTACTTC. V usage is TRBV4-3 and J usage is TRBJ2-7, with unresolved D. The CDR3 spans 13 residues. Trimming stripped 0 bases from V and 6 bases from J, with 9 bases between. The germline V gene has CDR1 LGHNA and CDR2 YSLEER.

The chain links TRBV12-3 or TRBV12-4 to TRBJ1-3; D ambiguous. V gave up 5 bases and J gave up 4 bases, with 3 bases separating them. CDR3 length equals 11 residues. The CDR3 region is CASSTGNTIYF. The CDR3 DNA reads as TGTGCCAGCAGTACGGGAAACACCATATATTTT.

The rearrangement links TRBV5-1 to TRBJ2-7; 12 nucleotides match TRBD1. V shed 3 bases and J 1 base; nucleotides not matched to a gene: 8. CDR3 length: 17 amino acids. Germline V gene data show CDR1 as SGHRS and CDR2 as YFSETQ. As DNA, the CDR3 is TGCGCCAGCAGCTCTAGAGGGACAGGGGGCGCGTCCTACGAGCAGTACTTC. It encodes CASSSRGTGGASYEQYF.

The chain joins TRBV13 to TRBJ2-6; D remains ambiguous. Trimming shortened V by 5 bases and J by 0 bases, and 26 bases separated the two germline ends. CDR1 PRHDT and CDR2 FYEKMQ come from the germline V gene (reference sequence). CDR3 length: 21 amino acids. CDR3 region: CASSVRAAKLLTVSGANVLTF. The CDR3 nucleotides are TGTGCCAGCAGCGTCCGGGCCGCCAAATTACTGACCGTCTCTGGGGCCAACGTCCTGACTTTC.

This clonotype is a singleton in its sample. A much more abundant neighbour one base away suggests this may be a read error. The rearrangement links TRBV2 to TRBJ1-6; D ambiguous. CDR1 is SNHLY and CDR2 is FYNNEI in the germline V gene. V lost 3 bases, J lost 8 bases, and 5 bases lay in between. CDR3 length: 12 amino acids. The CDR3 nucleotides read TGTGCCAGCAGTGACGGGGATTCACCCCTCCACTTT. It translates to CASSDGDSPLHF.

The DNA of the CDR3 is TGTGCCAGCAGTGAATATAGGCGGGACAGCTTCACAGATACGCAGTATTTT. This sequence encodes CASSEYRRDSFTDTQYF. This sequence joins TRBV25-1 and TRBJ2-3, with TRBD1 as a possible D gene (7 bases). V was clipped by 0 bases and J by 2 bases, with 15 bases between them. The CDR3 spans 17 residues. The V gene's germline CDR1 is MGHDK and CDR2 SYGVNS.

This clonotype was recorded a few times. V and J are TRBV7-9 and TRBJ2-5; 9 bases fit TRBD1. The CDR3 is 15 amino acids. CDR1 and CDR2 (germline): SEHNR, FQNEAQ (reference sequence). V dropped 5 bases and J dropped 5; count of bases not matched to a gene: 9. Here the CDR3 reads CASSPNRDRDETQYF. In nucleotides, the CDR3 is TGTGCCAGCAGCCCGAACCGGGACAGGGATGAGACCCAGTACTTC.

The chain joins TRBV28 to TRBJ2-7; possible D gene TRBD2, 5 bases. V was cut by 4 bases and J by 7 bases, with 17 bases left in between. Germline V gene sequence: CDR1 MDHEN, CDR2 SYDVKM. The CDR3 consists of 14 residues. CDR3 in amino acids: CASSSLPPPGEQYF. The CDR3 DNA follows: TGTGCCAGCAGTTCCCTCCCGCCTCCGGGGGAGCAGTACTTC.

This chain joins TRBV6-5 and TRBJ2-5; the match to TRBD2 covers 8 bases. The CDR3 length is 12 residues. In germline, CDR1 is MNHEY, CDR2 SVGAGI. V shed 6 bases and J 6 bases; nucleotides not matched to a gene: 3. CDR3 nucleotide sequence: TGTGCCAGCAGCGGACTAGCACAGACCCAGTACTTC. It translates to CASSGLAQTQYF.

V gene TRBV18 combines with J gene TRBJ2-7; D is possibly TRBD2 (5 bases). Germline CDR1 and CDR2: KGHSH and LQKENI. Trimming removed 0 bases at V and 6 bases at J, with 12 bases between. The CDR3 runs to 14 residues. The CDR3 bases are TGTGCCAGCTCACCACCTTCCGGGATCACCGAGCAGTACTTC. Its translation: CASSPPSGITEQYF.

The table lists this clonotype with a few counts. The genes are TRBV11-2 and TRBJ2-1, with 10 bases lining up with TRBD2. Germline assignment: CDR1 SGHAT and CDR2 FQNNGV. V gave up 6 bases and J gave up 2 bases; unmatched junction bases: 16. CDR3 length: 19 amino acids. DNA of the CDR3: TGTGCCAGCAGTCGACAGGGCGCTAGCGGGAGTAGGACCTACAATGAGCAGTTCTTC. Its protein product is CASSRQGASGSRTYNEQFF. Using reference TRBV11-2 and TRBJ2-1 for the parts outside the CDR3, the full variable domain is EAGVAQSPRYKIIEKRQSVAFWCNPISGHATLYWYQQILGQGPKLLIQFQNNGVVDDSQLPKDRFSAERLKGVDSTLKIQPAKLEDSAVYLCASSRQGASGSRTYNEQFFGPGTRLTVL.

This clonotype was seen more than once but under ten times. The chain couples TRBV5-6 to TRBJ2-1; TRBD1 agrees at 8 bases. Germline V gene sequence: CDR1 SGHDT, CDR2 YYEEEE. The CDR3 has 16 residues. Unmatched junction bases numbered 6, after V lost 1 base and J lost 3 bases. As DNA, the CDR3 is TGTGCCAGCAGCTTGATGACGGACAGGGACTACAATGAGCAGTTCTTC. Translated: CASSLMTDRDYNEQFF.

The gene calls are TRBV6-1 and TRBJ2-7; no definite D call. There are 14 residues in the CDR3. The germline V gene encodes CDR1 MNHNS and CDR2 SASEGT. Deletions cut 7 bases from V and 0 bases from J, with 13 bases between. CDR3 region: CASKSDPTSYEQYF. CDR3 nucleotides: TGTGCCAGCAAAAGTGACCCGACCTCCTACGAGCAGTACTTC.

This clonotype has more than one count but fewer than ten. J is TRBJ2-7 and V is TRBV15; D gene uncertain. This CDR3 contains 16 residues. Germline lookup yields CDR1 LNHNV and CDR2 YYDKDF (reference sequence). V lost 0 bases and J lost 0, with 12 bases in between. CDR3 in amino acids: CATSRDLGTSSYEQYF. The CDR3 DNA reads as TGTGCCACCAGCAGAGATCTGGGTACGAGCTCCTACGAGCAGTACTTC.

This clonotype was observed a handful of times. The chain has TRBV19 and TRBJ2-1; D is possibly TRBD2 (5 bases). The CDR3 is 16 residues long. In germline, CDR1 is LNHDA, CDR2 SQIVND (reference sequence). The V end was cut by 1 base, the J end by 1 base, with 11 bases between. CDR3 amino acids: CASSIVARRSYNEQFF. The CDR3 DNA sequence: TGTGCCAGTAGTATAGTGGCTAGGAGGTCCTACAATGAGCAGTTCTTC.

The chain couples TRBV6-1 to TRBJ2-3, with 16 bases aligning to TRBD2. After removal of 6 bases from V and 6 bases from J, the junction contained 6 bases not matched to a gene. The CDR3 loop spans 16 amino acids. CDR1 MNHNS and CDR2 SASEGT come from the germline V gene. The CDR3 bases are TGTGCCAGCAGGCCGGGACTAGCGGGGGGGCCGGATACGCAGTATTTT. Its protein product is CASRPGLAGGPDTQYF.